Listed below are T cell receptor beta chains from one sample, sequenced in a study of regulatory T cells in long-lasting Graves disease. TCRdb re-called the multiplex PCR reads with MiXCR, one entry per CDR3 protein. The sample includes 500,000 to 700,000 distinct CDR3 sequences, around 30% of them seen just once. This specimen consisted of peripheral blood mononuclear cells (PBMCs), obtained when the disease was refractory, from a patient treated with antithyroid drugs. The receptor source for this set is a female donor with Graves disease. The conserved cysteine and the conserved F or W are not part of the CDR3 here. D genes are given only for firm matches.

V: TRBV6-1; D: TRBD1; J: TRBJ2-2; CDR3: ASSKDRVIGGELF
V: TRBV27; D: TRBD1; J: TRBJ1-1; CDR3: ASSLFGTGRNTEAF
V: TRBV7-9; D: .; J: TRBJ1-1; CDR3: ASSRPGTSMNTEAF
V: TRBV6-1; D: TRBD1; J: TRBJ1-1; CDR3: ATQLTGGLRWTEAF
V: TRBV28; D: TRBD1; J: TRBJ1-6; CDR3: ASSFTSTGFSGGNSPLH
V: TRBV20-1; D: .; J: TRBJ1-1; CDR3: SARGEAEAF
V: TRBV6-9; D: .; J: TRBJ2-1; CDR3: ASSYPVSFCSYNEQF
V: TRBV11-2; D: .; J: TRBJ2-2; CDR3: ASSSRITGELF
V: TRBV19; D: .; J: TRBJ1-2; CDR3: ASSIEAYGYT
V: TRBV2; D: .; J: TRBJ1-5; CDR3: ASRGRASQPQH
V: TRBV29-1; D: TRBD1; J: TRBJ1-4; CDR3: SALPADRGWEKLF
V: TRBV12-3/TRBV12-4; D: .; J: TRBJ1-5; CDR3: ASSSLKHQPQH
V: TRBV10-3; D: TRBD1; J: TRBJ1-6; CDR3: AISVSAGGGNSPLH
V: TRBV20-1; D: .; J: TRBJ1-6; CDR3: SASSPGGSPLH
V: TRBV20-1; D: .; J: TRBJ2-5; CDR3: SADLGRGQETQY
V: TRBV6-2/TRBV6-3; D: .; J: TRBJ1-4; CDR3: ASSYWFGRTNEKLF
V: TRBV2; D: .; J: TRBJ1-1; CDR3: ASSVPDGGTEAF
V: TRBV19; D: TRBD1; J: TRBJ2-5; CDR3: ASSTRTGKETQY
V: TRBV9; D: .; J: TRBJ1-4; CDR3: ASSVYPGSEKLF